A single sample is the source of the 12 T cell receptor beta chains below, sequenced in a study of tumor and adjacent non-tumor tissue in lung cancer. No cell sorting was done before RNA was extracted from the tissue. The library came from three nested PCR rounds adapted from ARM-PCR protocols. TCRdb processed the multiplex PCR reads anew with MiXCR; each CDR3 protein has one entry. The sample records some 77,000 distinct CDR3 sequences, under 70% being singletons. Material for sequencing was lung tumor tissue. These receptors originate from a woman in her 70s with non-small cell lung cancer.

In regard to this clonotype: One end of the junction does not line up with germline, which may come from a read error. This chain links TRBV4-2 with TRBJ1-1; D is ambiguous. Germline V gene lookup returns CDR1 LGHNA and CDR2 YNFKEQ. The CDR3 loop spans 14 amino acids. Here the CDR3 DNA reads TGTGCTAGCAGCCGGAGCACCGGAAACACTGAAGCTTTCTTT. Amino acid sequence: CASSRSTGNTEAFF.

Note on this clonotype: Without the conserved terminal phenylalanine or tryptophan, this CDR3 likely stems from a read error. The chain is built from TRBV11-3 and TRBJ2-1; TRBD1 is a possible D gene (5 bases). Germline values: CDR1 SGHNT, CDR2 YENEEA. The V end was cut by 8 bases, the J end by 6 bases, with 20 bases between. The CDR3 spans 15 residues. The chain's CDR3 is CASGRGQTRGNEQFL. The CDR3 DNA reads TGTGCCAGCGGCCGCGGACAAACTCGCGGCAATGAGCAGTTCCTC.

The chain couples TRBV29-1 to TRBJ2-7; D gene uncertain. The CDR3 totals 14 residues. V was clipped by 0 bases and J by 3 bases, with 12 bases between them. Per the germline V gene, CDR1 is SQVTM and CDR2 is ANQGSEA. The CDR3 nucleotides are TGCAGCGTTGAAGAAAGGTGCGGAAGCTACGAGCAGTACTTC. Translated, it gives CSVEERCGSYEQYF.

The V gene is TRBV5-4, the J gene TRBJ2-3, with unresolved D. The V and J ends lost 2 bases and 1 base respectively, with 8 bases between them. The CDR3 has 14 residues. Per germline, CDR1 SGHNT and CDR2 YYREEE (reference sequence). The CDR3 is CASSFGGGTDTQYF. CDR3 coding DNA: TGTGCCAGCAGCTTCGGTGGGGGCACAGATACGCAGTATTTT.

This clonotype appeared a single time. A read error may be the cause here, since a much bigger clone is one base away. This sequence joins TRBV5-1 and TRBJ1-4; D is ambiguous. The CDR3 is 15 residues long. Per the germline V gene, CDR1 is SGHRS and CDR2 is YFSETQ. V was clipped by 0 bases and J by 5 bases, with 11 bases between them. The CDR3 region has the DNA TGCGCCAGCAGCTTGGATGGGGAGATGAATGAAAAACTGTTTTTT. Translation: CASSLDGEMNEKLFF.

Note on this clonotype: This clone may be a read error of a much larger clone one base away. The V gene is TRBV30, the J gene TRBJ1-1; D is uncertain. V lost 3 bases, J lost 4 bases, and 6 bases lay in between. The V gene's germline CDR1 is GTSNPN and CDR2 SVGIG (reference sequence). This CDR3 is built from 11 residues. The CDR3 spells CAWRTCTEAFF. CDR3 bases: TGTGCCTGGAGGACATGCACTGAAGCTTTCTTT.

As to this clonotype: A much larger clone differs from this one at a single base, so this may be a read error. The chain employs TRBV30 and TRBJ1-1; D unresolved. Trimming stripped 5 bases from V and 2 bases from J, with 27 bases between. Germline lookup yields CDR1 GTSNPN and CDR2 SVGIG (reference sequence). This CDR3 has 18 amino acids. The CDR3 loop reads CAWDNSRRVGGINTEAFF. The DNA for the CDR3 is TGTGCCTGGGACAACTCGAGGAGGGTCGGAGGCATAAACACTGAAGCTTTCTTT.

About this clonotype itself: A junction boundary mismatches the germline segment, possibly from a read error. The DNA for the CDR3 is TGCAGTCCTGGGACTGCGAATACCGGGGAGCTGTTTTTT. Amino acids: CSPGTANTGELFF. The chain joins TRBV20-1 to TRBJ2-2, with D maybe TRBD2 (6 bases). The CDR3 spans 13 residues. Germline loops: CDR1 DFQATT, CDR2 SNEGSKA (reference sequence).

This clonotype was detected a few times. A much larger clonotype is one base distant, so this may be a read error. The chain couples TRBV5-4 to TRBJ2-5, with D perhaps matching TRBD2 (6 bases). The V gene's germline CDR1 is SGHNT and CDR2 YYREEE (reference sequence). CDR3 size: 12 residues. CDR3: CVSRREKETQYF. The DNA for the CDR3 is TGTGTCAGCAGACGGGAGAAAGAGACCCAGTACTTC.

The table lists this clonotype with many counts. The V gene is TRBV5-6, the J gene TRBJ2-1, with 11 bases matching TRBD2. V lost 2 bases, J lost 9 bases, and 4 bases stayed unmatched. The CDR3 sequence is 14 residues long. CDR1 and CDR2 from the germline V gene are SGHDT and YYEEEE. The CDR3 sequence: CASSLLAGVLEQFF. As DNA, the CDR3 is TGTGCCAGCAGCTTACTAGCGGGAGTGCTTGAGCAGTTCTTC.

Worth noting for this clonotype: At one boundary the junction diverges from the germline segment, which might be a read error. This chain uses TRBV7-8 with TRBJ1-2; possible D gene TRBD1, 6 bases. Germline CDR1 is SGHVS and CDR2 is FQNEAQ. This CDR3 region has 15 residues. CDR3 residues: CASTPRTVSNHGYTF. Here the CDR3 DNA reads TGTGCCAGCACGCCACGGACAGTGTCTAACCATGGCTACACCTTC.

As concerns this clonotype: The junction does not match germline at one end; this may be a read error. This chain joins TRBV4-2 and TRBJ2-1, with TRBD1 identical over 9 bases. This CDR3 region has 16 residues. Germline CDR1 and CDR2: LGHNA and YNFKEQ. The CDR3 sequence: CASIHGTGGTDDEQFF. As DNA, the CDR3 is TGTGCAAGCATCCACGGAACAGGGGGCACCGACGATGAGCAGTTCTTC.